The 13 T cell receptor beta chains presented below share a single source sample, sequenced in a study of T cell repertoires in cytomegalovirus infection. TCRdb re-called the reads with MiXCR, one entry per CDR3 protein. The sample lists fewer than 250,000 distinct CDR3 sequences, under 25% occurring once. Sequencing used CD8+ T cells from PBMCs. These receptors came from a human donor in good health (CMV status not recorded). Some clones in this sample may be carry-over from other donors' samples.

This clonotype was found many times. The V and J genes are TRBV11-2 and TRBJ2-5; D possibly corresponds to TRBD2 (6 bases). This CDR3 contains 13 residues. The V end was cut by 6 bases, the J end by 5 bases, with 13 bases between. From germline, CDR1 is SGHAT and CDR2 FQNNGV. This chain's CDR3 is CASREGSGETQYF. The CDR3 coding sequence is TGTGCCAGCAGGGAGGGCTCGGGTGAGACCCAGTACTTC. Based on the CDR3 plus reference TRBV11-2 and TRBJ2-5, the full variable domain is EAGVAQSPRYKIIEKRQSVAFWCNPISGHATLYWYQQILGQGPKLLIQFQNNGVVDDSQLPKDRFSAERLKGVDSTLKIQPAKLEDSAVYLCASREGSGETQYFGPGTRLLVL.

This clonotype was seen a few times. The chain carries TRBV10-3 and TRBJ2-1; no clear D. Germline V gene sequence: CDR1 ENHRY, CDR2 SYGVKD. This CDR3 is built from 13 residues. V lost 0 bases and J 4 bases, leaving 4 bases between the germline ends. The CDR3 protein is CAISESNYNEQFF. CDR3 sequence (DNA): TGTGCCATCAGTGAGTCGAATTACAATGAGCAGTTCTTC.

The chain combines TRBV25-1 with TRBJ2-7; unclear D gene. The germline V and J ends were trimmed by 4 bases and 3 bases, with 4 bases remaining between them. This CDR3 region has 11 residues. Germline loops: CDR1 MGHDK, CDR2 SYGVNS. The CDR3 DNA reads as TGTGCCAGCAGTGGCTTCTACGAGCAGTACTTC. Encoded protein: CASSGFYEQYF.

This clonotype has ten or more counts. V gene TRBV7-8 combines with J gene TRBJ2-7, with TRBD2 matching over 12 bases. J gave up 5 bases and V 5 bases, and 16 bases lay outside the gene matches. Germline values: CDR1 SGHVS, CDR2 FQNEAQ. The CDR3 contains 18 residues. CDR3 in DNA: TGTGCCAGCAGCGTAACCGGGACTAGCGGGCGCCCAGGAGACGAGCAGTACTTC. Translating gives CASSVTGTSGRPGDEQYF. Supplemented by reference TRBV7-8 and TRBJ2-7, the full variable domain reads GAGVSQSPRYKVAKRGQDVALRCDPISGHVSLFWYQQALGQGPEFLTYFQNEAQLDKSGLPSDRFFAERPEGSVSTLKIQRTQQEDSAVYLCASSVTGTSGRPGDEQYFGPGTRLTVT.

This clonotype has a handful of counts. This chain joins TRBV28 and TRBJ2-2, with D unclear. CDR1 and CDR2 (germline): MDHEN, SYDVKM. CDR3 length equals 14 residues. Trimming removed 2 bases at V and 4 bases at J, with 8 bases between. The CDR3 loop reads CASSLRQTTGELFF. For the CDR3, the DNA is TGTGCCAGCAGTTTAAGACAAACCACCGGGGAGCTGTTTTTT.

This clonotype turned up a few times. The junction shows a germline mismatch at one end, possibly a read error. The V and J genes are TRBV20-1 and TRBJ2-7; D possibly matches TRBD1 or TRBD2 (5 bases each). The CDR3 extends over 11 amino acids. Germline CDR1 and CDR2: DFQATT and SNEGSKA (reference sequence). CDR3 bases: TGCAGTGCCACAAAAGGGGACGAGCAGTACTTT. Its protein product is CSATKGDEQYF.

This clonotype has just a few counts. The V gene is TRBV27, the J gene TRBJ2-6; D uncertain. There are 13 residues in the CDR3. V was pared by 5 bases and J by 0 bases, with 2 bases between. Germline CDR1 and CDR2: MNHEY and SMNVEV (reference sequence). The CDR3 DNA is TGTGCCAGCAGTCGCTCTGGGGCCAACGTCCTGACTTTC. Its translation is CASSRSGANVLTF.

The chain couples TRBV11-2 to TRBJ2-5; no firm D call. The germline V gene has CDR1 SGHAT and CDR2 FQNNGV. V lost 4 bases and J lost 2, with 17 bases in between. This CDR3 region has 16 residues. The CDR3 here is CASSSRFGWRQETQYF. For the CDR3, the DNA is TGTGCCAGCAGCTCCCGGTTCGGGTGGAGACAAGAGACCCAGTACTTC.

This clonotype appeared many times. The chain carries TRBV7-9 and TRBJ2-2, with 7 nucleotides matching TRBD1. Trimming removed 6 bases from V and 5 bases from J; junction bases left unmatched: 9. Germline CDR1 SEHNR, CDR2 FQNEAQ (reference sequence). CDR3 length equals 15 residues. CDR3 bases: TGTGCCAGCAGGTCCGGGACAGAATATACCGGGGAGCTGTTTTTT. It yields the protein CASRSGTEYTGELFF.

This clonotype was counted at least ten times. V gene TRBV6-5 combines with J gene TRBJ2-2; D is unclear. The length of the CDR3 is 13 residues. V lost 0 bases, J lost 8 bases, and 7 bases lay in between. Germline V gives CDR1 MNHEY, CDR2 SVGAGI. The CDR3 sequence is CASSYSMWGELFF. CDR3 bases: TGTGCCAGCAGTTACTCGATGTGGGGGGAGCTGTTTTTT.

The chain uses TRBV4-1 and TRBJ2-1; TRBD1 matches 8 bases. Trimming removed 3 bases from V and 4 bases from J; junction bases left unmatched: 11. Germline CDR1 and CDR2: MGHRA and YSYEKL. CDR3 length: 17 residues. CDR3 nucleotide sequence: TGCGCCAGCAGCCAGCTAACAGGGGGAATTAAATACAATGAGCAGTTCTTC. This sequence encodes CASSQLTGGIKYNEQFF.

This clonotype came up a few times. CDR3: CASSYWGGGPKPEQFF. The DNA for the CDR3 is TGTGCCAGCAGTTACTGGGGCGGGGGGCCCAAACCAGAGCAGTTCTTC. V usage is TRBV6-2 or TRBV6-3 and J usage is TRBJ2-1; TRBD2 aligns across 8 bases. Unmatched junction bases numbered 12, after V lost 1 base and J lost 10 bases. The CDR3 consists of 16 residues. Germline V gene sequence: CDR1 MNHEY, CDR2 SVGEGT.

This chain joins TRBV6-6 and TRBJ2-5; 10 positions match TRBD1. The V segment lost 6 bases and the J segment 5 bases; nucleotides outside the gene matches: 9. Germline V gene data show CDR1 as MNHNY and CDR2 as SVGAGI (reference sequence). This CDR3 spans 15 amino acids. DNA for the CDR3: TGTGCCAGCAGCGAGACAGGGGGCGGACGGGAGACCCAGTACTTC. Protein sequence: CASSETGGGRETQYF.